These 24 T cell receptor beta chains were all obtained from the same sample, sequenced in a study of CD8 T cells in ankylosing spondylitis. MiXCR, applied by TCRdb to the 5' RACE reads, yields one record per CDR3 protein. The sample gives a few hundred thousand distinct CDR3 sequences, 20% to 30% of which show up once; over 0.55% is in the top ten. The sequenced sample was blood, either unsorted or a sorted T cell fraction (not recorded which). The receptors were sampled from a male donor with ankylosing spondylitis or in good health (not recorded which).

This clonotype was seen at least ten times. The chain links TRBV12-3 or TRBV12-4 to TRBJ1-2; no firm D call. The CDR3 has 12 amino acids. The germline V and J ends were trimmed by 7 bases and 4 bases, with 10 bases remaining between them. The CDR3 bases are TGTGCCAGCAACACGGGAGGCTATGGCTACACCTTC. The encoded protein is CASNTGGYGYTF.

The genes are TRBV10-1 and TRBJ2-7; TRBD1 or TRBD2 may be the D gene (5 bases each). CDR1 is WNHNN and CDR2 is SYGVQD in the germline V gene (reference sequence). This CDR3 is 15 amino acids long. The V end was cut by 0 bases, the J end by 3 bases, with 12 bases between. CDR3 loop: CASSESGIGGYEQYF. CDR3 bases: TGCGCCAGCAGTGAGTCCGGGATTGGGGGCTACGAGCAGTACTTC.

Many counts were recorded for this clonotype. The chain's CDR3 is CASSPPQGYQETQYF. The CDR3 nucleotides read TGTGCCAGCAGCCCGCCACAGGGGTACCAAGAGACCCAGTACTTC. This chain uses TRBV21-1 with TRBJ2-5; the table gives TRBD1 as D, unverified against the DNA. TRBV21-1 corresponds to a pseudogene. This CDR3 spans 15 amino acids.

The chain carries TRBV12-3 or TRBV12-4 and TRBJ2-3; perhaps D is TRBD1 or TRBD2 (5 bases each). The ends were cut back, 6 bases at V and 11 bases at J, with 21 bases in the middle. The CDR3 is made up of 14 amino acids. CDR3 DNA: TGTGCCAGCAGCGCAGGGTATCAAGCGGAGAGGCAGTATTTT. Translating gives CASSAGYQAERQYF.

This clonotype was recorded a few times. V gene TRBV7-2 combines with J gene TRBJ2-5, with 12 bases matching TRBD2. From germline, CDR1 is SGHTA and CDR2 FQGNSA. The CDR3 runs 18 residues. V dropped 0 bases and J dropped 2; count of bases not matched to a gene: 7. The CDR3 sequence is CASSLAPTTSGGQETQYF. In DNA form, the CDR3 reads TGTGCCAGCAGCTTAGCCCCAACAACTAGCGGGGGGCAAGAGACCCAGTACTTC. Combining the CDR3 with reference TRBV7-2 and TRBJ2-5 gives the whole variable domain GAGVSQSPSNKVTEKGKDVELRCDPISGHTALYWYRQSLGQGLEFLIYFQGNSAPDKSGLPSDRFSAERTGGSVSTLTIQRTQQEDSAVYLCASSLAPTTSGGQETQYFGPGTRLLVL.

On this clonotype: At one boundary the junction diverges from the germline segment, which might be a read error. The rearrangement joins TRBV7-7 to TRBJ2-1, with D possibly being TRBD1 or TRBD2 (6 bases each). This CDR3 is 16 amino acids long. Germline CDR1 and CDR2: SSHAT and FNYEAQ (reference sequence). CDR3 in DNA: TGTGCTAGCAGCTTAGGGGGGCCCCAATACTACAATGAGCAGTTCTTC. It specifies CASSLGGPQYYNEQFF.

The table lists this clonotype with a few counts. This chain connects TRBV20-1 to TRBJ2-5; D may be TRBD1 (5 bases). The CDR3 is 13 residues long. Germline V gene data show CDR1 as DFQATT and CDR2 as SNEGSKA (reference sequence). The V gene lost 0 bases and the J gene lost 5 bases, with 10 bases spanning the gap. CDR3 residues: CSARETPGETQYF. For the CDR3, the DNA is TGCAGTGCTAGAGAAACCCCAGGGGAGACCCAGTACTTC.

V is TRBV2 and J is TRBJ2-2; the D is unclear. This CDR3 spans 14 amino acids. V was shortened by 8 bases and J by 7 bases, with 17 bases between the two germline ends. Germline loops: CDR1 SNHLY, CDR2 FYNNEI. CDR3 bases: TGTGCCAGCGGTTTCGGGTCAGGCGGCGGGGAGCTGTTTTTT. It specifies CASGFGSGGGELFF.

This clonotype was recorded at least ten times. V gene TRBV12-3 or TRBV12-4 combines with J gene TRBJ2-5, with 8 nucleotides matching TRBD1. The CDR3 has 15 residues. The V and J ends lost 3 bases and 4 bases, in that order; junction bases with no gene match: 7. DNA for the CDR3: TGTGCCAGCAGTTTTGGACAGGGTTTTACAGAGACCCAGTACTTC. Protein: CASSFGQGFTETQYF.

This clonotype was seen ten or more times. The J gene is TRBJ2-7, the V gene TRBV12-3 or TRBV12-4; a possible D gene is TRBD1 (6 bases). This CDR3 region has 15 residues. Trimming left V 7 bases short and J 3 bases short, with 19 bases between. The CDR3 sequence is CASKISQGMGYEQYF. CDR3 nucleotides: TGTGCCAGCAAAATCTCCCAGGGGATGGGCTACGAGCAGTACTTC.

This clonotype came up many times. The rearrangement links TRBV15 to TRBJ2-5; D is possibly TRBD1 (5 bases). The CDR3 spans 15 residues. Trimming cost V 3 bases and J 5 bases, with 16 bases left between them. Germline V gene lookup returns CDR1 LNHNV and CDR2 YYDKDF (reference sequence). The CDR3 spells CATSRKGEPGETQYF. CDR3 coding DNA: TGTGCCACCAGCAGGAAGGGCGAACCAGGGGAGACCCAGTACTTC.

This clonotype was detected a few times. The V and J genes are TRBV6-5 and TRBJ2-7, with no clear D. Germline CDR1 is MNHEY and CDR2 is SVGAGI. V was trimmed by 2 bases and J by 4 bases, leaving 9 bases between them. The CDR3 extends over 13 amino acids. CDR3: CASSYAFNYEQYF. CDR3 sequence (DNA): TGTGCCAGCAGTTACGCCTTCAATTACGAGCAGTACTTC.

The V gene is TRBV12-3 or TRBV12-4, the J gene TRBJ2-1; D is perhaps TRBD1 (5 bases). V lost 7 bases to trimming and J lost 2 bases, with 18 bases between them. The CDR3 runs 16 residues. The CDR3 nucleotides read TGTGCCAGCACCTTAAGGGTTGGGGCGGCCTACAATGAGCAGTTCTTC. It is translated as CASTLRVGAAYNEQFF.

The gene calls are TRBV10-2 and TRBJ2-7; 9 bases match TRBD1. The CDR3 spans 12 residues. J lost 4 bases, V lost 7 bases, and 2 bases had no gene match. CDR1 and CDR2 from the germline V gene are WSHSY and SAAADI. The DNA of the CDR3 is TGCGCCAGCACCGACAGGGGGTACGAGCAGTACTTC. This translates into CASTDRGYEQYF.

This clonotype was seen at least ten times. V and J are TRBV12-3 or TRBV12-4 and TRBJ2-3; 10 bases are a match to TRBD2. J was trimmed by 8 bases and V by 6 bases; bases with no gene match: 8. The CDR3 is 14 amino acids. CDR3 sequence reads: CASRPERGGSTQYF. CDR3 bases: TGTGCCAGCAGGCCCGAGCGGGGGGGGAGTACGCAGTATTTT.

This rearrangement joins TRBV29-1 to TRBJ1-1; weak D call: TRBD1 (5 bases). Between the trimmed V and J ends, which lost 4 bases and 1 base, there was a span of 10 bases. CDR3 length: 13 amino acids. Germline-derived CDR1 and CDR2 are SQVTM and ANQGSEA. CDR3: CSVGGARNTEAFF. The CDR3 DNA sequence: TGCAGCGTTGGAGGGGCGCGGAACACTGAAGCTTTCTTT.

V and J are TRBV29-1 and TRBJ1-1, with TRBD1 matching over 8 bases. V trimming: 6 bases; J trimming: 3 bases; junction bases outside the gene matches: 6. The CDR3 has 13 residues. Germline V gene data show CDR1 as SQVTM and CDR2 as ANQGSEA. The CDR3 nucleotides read TGCAGCGTCTCCAGGGGGCGCGACACTGAAGCTTTCTTT. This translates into CSVSRGRDTEAFF.

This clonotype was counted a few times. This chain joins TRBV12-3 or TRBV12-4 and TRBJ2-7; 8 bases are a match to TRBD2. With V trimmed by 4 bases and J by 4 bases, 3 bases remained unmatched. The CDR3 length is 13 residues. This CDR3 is CASSSGLDYEQYF. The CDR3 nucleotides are TGTGCCAGCAGTTCGGGACTAGATTACGAGCAGTACTTC.

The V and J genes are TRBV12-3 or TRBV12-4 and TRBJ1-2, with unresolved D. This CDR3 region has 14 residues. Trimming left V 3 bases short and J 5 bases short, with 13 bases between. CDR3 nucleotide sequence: TGTGCCAGCAGTTTTTTCGGGAAACCTTATGGCTACACCTTC. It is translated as CASSFFGKPYGYTF.

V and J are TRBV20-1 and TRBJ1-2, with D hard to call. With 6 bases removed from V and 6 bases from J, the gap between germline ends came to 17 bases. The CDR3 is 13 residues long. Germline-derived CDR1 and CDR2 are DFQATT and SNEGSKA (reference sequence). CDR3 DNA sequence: TGCAGTGCGGTAGGTGGCCAATCCGATGGCTACACCTTC. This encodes CSAVGGQSDGYTF.

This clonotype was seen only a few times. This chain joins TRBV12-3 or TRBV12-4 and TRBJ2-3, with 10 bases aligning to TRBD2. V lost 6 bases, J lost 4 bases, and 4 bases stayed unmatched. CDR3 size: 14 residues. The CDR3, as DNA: TGTGCCAGCAGCGCTAGCGGGGGTGCAGATACGCAGTATTTT. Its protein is CASSASGGADTQYF.

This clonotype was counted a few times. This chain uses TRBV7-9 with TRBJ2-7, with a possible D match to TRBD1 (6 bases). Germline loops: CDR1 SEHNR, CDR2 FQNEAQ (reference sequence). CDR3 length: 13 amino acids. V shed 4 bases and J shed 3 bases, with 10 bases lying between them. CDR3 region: CASSYTGSYEQYF. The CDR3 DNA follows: TGTGCCAGCAGCTACACAGGGAGCTACGAGCAGTACTTC.

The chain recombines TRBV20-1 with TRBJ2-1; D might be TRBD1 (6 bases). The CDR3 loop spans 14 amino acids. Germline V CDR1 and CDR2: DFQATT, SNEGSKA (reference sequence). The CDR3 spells CSQSGGTGYNEQFF. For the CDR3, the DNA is TGCAGCCAGTCCGGCGGAACAGGGTACAATGAGCAGTTCTTC.

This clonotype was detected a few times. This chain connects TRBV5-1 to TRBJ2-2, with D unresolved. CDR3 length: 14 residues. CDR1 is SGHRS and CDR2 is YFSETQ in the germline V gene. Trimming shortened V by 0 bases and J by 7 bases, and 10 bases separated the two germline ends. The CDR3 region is CASSLVLRGGELFF. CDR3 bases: TGCGCCAGCAGCTTGGTGCTTCGCGGCGGGGAGCTGTTTTTT.